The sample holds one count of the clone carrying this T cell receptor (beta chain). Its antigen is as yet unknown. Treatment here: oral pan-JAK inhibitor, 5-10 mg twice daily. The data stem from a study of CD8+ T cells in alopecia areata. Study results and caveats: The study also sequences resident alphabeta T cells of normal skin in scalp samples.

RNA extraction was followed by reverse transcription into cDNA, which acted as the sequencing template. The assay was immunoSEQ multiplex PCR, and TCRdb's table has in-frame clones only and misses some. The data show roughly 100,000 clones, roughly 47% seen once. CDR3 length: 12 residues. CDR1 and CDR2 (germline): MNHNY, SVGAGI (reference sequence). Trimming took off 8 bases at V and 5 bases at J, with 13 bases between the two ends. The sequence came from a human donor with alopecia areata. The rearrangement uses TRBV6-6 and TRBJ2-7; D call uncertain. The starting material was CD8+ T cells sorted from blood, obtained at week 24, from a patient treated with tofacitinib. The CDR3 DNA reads TGTGCCAGCGGGTACAGCTTCCACGAGCAGTACTTC. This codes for CASGYSFHEQYF.